This TCR beta chain was identified in a study of shared clonotypes between healthy human individuals. Measured with immunoSEQ multiplex PCR; TCRdb has only the in-frame clones, and not every one. The repertoire holds approximately 980,000 clones, about three quarters seen once, with approximately 1.5% in the top ten. Per germline, CDR1 SEHNR and CDR2 FQNEAQ (reference sequence). Trimming took 5 bases from V and 5 from J; bases not matched to a gene: 5. The CDR3 is 14 amino acids. The V and J genes are TRBV7-9 and TRBJ1-5; 8 bases are a match to TRBD1. The sequencing sample was made of memory CD4+ T cells sorted from blood. Sample subset: CD45RA-negative fraction. The receptor comes from a man aged 18 to 30 in good health. DNA of the CDR3: TGTGCCAGCAGCCTGGACAGGGCGGATCAGCCCCAGCATTTT. Protein: CASSLDRADQPQHF.